Below are 3 T cell receptor beta chains sequenced from a single sample in a study of T cell changes during pregnancy in multiple sclerosis. Clones were sequenced by immunoSEQ multiplex PCR, and TCRdb holds only the in-frame ones, with some missing. The sample holds 75,000 to 95,000 clones, around 90% seen once. This specimen consisted of peripheral blood, obtained in the first trimester of pregnancy. These receptors were taken from a female donor in good health, enrolled as a control in a pregnancy study.

The rearrangement joins TRBV5-1 to TRBJ2-7, with 7 bases that match TRBD1. Germline V gene sequence: CDR1 SGHRS, CDR2 YFSETQ. V shed 5 bases, J shed 3 bases, and the junction held 20 bases outside the gene matches. This CDR3 region has 18 residues. The CDR3 reads CASRRGQVGEWGFYEQYF. The CDR3 region has the DNA TGCGCCAGCAGACGTGGACAGGTTGGGGAGTGGGGTTTCTACGAGCAGTACTTC.

The rearrangement joins TRBV4-1 to TRBJ1-2; 9 bases fit TRBD1. V lost 1 base and J lost 9; bases outside the gene matches: 9. The CDR3 covers 15 residues. CDR1 and CDR2 (germline): MGHRA, YSYEKL. CDR3 sequence (DNA): TGCGCCAGCAGCCAAGTCGGGGACAGGGCGAAGCGCTACACCTTC. The encoded protein is CASSQVGDRAKRYTF.

The V gene is TRBV11-2, the J gene TRBJ2-7; 10 bases align to TRBD2. Germline values: CDR1 SGHAT, CDR2 FQNNGV. Germline trimming cut 1 base from V and 3 bases from J; bases unmatched to any gene: 0. This CDR3 has 14 residues. The CDR3 nucleotides read TGTGCCAGCAGCTTAGTAGCGGGAGGCTACGAGCAGTACTTC. Translation gives CASSLVAGGYEQYF.